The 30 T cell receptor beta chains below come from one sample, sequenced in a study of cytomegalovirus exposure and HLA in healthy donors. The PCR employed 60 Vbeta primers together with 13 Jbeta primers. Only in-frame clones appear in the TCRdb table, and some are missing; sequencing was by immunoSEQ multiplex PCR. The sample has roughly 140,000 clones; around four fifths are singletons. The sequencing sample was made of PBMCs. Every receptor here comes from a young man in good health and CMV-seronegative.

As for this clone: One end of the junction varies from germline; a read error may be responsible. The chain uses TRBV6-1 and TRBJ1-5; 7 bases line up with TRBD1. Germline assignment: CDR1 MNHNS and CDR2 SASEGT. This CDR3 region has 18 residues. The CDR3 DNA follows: TGTGCCAGCAGTGAAGTATTCTGGGGGACAGAAAGCAATCAGCCCCAGAATTTT. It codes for CASSEVFWGTESNQPQNF.

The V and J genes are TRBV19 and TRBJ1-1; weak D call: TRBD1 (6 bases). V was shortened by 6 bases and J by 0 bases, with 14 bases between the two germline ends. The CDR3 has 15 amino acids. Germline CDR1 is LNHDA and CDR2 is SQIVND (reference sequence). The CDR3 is CASSLQGGVNTEAFF. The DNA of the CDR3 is TGTGCCAGTAGCTTACAGGGTGGGGTGAACACTGAAGCTTTCTTT.

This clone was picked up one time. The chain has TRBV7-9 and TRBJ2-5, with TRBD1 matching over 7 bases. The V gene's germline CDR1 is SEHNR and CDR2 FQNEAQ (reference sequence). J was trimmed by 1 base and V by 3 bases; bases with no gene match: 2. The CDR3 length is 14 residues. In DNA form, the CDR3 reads TGTGCCAGCAGCTTTCGGGACAGCCAAGAGACCCAGTACTTC. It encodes CASSFRDSQETQYF.

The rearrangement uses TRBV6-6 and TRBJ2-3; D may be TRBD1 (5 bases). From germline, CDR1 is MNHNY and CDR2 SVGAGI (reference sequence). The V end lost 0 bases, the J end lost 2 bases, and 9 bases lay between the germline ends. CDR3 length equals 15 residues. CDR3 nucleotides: TGTGCCAGCAGTTACTCGGACACCCCCACAGATACGCAGTATTTT. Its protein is CASSYSDTPTDTQYF.

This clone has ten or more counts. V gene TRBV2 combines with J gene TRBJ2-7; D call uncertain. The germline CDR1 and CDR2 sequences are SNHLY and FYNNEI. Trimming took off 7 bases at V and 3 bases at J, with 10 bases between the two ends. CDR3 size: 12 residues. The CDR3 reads CASTLEYYEQYF. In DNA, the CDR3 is TGTGCCAGCACTCTCGAGTACTACGAGCAGTACTTC.

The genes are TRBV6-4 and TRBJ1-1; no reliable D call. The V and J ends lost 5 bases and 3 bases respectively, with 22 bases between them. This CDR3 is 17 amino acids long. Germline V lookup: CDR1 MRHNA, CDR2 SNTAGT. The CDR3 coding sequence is TGTGCCAGCAGTCCATGGCCGGCGGCCCATGAGGACACTGAAGCTTTCTTT. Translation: CASSPWPAAHEDTEAFF.

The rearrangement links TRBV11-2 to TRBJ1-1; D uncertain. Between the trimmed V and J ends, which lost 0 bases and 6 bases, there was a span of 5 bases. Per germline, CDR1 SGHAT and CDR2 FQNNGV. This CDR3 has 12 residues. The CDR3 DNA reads TGTGCCAGCAGCTTAGACAGGCCTGAAGCTTTCTTT. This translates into CASSLDRPEAFF.

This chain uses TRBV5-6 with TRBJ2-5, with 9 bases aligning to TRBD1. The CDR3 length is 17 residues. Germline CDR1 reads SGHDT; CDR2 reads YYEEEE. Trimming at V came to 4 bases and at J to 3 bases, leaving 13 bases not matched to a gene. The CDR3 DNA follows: TGTGCCAGCAGCCCGTCGGGACAGGGAAACCAGGAAGAGACCCAGTACTTC. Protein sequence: CASSPSGQGNQEETQYF.

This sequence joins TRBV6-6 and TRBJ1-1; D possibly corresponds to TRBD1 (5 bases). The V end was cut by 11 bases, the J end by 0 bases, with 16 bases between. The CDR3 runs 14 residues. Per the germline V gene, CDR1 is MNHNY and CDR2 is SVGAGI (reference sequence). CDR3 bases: TGTGCCGCCTCCACCGGACACCTGAACACTGAAGCTTTCTTT. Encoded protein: CAASTGHLNTEAFF.

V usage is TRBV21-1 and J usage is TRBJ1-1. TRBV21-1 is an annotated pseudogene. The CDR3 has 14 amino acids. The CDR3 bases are TGTGCCAGCAAATCCAGGGAGGGGAACACTGAAGCTTTCTTT. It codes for CASKSREGNTEAFF.

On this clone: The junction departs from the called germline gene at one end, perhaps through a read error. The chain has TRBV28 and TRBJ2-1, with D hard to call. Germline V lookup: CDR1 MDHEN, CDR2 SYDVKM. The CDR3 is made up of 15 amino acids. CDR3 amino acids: CASSSRLRTYHEQFF. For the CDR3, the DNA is TGTGCCAGCAGTTCCCGACTGCGTACCTACCATGAGCAGTTCTTC.

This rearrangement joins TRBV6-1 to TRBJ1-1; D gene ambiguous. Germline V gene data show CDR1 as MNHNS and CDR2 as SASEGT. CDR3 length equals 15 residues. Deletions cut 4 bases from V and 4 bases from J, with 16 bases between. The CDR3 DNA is TGTGCCAGCAGTGTTTCTAGGCGTTCGATCACTGAAGCTTTCTTT. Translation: CASSVSRRSITEAFF.

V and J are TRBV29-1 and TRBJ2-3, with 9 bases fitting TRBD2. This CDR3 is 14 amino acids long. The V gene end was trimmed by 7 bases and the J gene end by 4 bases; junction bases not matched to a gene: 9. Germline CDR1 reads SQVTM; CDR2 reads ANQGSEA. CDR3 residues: CSAETSGPSDTQYF. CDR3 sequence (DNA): TGCAGCGCGGAGACTAGCGGCCCGTCAGATACGCAGTATTTT.

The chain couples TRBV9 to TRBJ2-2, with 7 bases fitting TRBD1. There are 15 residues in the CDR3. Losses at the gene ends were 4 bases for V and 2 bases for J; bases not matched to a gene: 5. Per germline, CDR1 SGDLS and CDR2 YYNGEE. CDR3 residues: CASSYRDSNTGELFF. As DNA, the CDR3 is TGTGCCAGCAGCTACCGGGACAGTAACACCGGGGAGCTGTTTTTT.

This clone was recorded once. CDR3 residues: CASSSMDRGRVGTEAFF. The CDR3 DNA sequence: TGTGCCAGCAGCTCTATGGACAGGGGGCGCGTAGGCACTGAAGCTTTCTTT. This sequence joins TRBV7-9 and TRBJ1-1; the match to TRBD1 covers 11 bases. J gave up 4 bases and V 4 bases, and 11 bases lay outside the gene matches. This CDR3 contains 17 residues. CDR1 SEHNR and CDR2 FQNEAQ come from the germline V gene (reference sequence).

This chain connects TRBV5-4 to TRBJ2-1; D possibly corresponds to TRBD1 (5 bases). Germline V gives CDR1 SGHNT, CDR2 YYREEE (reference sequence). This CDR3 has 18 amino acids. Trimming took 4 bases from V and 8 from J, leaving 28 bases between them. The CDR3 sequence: CASSLKILGPGIMDEQFF. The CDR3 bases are TGTGCCAGCAGCCTAAAAATCCTAGGACCAGGGATCATGGATGAGCAGTTCTTC.

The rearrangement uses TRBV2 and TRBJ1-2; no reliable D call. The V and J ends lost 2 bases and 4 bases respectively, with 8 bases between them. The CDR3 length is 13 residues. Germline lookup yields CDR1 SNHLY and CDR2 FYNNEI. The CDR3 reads CASSEPGFYGYTF. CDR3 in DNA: TGTGCCAGCAGTGAACCCGGGTTCTATGGCTACACCTTC.

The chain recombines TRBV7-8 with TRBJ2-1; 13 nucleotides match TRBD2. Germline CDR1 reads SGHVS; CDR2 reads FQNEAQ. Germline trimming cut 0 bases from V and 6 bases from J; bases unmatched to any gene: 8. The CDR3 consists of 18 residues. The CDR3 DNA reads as TGTGCCAGCAGCTTAGCGCTGGGGACTAGCGGGACAGGCAATGAGCAGTTCTTC. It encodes CASSLALGTSGTGNEQFF.

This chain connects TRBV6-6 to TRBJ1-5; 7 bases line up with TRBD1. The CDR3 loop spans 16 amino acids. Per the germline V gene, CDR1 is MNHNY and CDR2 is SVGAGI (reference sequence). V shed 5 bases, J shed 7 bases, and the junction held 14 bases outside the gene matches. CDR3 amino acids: CASSRTRQGGNQPQHF. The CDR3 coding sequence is TGTGCCAGCAGTCGGACACGACAGGGAGGTAACCAGCCCCAGCATTTT.

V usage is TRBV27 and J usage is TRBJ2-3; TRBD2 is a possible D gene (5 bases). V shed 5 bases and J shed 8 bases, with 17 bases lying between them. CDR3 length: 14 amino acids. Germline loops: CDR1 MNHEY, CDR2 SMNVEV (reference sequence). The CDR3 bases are TGTGCCAGCAGTCCCCTGGTTAGCGCAGTTACGCAGTATTTT. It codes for CASSPLVSAVTQYF.

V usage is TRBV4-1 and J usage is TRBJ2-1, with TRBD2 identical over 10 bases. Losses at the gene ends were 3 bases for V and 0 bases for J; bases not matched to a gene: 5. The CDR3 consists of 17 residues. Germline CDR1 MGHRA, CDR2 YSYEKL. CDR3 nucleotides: TGCGCCAGCAGCCAGCTGAGCGGGAGGGACTCCTACAATGAGCAGTTCTTC. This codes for CASSQLSGRDSYNEQFF.

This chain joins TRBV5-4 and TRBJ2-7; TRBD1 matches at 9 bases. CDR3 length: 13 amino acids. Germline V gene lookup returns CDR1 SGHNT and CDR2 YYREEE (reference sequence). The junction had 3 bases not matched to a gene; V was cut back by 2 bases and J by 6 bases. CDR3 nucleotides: TGTGCCAGCAGCTTCACAGGGGGCCGCGAGCAGTACTTC. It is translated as CASSFTGGREQYF.

The CDR3 DNA sequence: TGTGCCAGCAGCCAAGATAGACTAGCGGGAGTAGTAGATACGCAGTATTTT. Translation: CASSQDRLAGVVDTQYF. The chain couples TRBV14 to TRBJ2-3; 12 nucleotides match TRBD2. V dropped 0 bases and J dropped 5; count of bases not matched to a gene: 6. This CDR3 is built from 17 residues. Germline loops: CDR1 SGHDN, CDR2 FVKESK.

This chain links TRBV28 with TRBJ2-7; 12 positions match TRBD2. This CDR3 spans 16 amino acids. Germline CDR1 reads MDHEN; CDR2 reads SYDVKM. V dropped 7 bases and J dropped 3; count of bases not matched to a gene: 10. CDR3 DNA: TGTGCCAGCAACGGAGCCGGGACTAGCGGGCGCTACGAGCAGTACTTC. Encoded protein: CASNGAGTSGRYEQYF.

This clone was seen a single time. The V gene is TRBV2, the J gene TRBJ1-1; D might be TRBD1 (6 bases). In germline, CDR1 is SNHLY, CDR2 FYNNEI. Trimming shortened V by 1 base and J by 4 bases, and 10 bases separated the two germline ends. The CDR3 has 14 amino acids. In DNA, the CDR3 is TGTGCCAGCAGTGAAGGGTCCAGGGGCACTGAAGCTTTCTTT. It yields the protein CASSEGSRGTEAFF. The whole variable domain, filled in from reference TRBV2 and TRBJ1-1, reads EPEVTQTPSHQVTQMGQEVILRCVPISNHLYFYWYRQILGQKVEFLVSFYNNEISEKSEIFDDQFSVERPDGSNFTLKIRSTKLEDSAMYFCASSEGSRGTEAFFGQGTRLTVV.

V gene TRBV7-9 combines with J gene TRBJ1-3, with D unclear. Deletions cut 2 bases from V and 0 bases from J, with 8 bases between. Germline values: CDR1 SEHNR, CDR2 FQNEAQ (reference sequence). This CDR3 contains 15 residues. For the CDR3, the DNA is TGTGCCAGCAGCTTATCGGAGAACTCTGGAAACACCATATATTTT. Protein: CASSLSENSGNTIYF.

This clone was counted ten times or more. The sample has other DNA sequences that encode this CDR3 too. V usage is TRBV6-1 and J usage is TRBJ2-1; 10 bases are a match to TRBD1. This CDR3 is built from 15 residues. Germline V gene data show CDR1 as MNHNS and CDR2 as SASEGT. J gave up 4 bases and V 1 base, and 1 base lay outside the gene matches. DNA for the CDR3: TGTGCCAGCAGTGAAGGGACAGGGGGTTACAATGAGCAGTTCTTC. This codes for CASSEGTGGYNEQFF.

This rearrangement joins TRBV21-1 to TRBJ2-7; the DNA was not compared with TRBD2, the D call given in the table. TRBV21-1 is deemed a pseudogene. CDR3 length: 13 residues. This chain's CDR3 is CASSARTRYEQYF. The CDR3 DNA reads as TGTGCCAGCAGCGCACGGACTAGGTACGAGCAGTACTTC.

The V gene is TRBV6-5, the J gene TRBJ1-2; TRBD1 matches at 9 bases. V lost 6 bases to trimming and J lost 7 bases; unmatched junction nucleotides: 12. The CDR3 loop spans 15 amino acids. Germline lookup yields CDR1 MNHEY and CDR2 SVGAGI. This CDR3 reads CASRILTGGASGYTF. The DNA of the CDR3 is TGTGCCAGCAGAATTTTAACAGGGGGCGCATCTGGCTACACCTTC.

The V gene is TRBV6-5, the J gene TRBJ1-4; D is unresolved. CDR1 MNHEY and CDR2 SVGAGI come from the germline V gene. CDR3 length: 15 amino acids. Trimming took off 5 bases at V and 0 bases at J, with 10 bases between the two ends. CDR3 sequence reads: CASSPGRSTNEKLFF. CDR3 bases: TGTGCCAGCAGTCCCGGGAGATCAACTAATGAAAAACTGTTTTTT.